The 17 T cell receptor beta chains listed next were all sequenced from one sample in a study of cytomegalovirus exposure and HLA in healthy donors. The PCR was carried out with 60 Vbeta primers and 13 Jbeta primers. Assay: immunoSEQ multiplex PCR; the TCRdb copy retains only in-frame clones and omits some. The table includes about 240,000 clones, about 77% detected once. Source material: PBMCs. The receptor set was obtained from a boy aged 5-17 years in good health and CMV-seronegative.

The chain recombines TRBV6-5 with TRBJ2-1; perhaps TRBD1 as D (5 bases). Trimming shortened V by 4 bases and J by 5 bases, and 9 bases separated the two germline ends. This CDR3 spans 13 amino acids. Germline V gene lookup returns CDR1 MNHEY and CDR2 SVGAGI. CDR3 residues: CASSFLQDNEQFF. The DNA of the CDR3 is TGTGCCAGCAGTTTCTTACAGGACAATGAGCAGTTCTTC.

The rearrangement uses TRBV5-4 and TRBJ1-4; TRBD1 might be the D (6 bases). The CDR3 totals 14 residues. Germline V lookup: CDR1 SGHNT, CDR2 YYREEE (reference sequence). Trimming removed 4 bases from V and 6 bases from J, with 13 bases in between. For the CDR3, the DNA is TGTGCCAGCAGCCCCGGGACATCGGATGAAAAACTGTTTTTT. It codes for CASSPGTSDEKLFF.

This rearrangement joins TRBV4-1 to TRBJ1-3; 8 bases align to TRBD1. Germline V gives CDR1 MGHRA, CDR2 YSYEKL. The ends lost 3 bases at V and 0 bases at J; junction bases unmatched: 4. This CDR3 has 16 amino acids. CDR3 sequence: CASSHRDRFSGNTIYF. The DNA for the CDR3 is TGCGCCAGCAGCCATAGGGACAGGTTCTCTGGAAACACCATATATTTT.

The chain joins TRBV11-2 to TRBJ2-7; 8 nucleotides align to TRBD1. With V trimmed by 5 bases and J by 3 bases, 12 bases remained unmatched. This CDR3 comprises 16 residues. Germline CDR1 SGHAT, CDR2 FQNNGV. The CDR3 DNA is TGTGCCAGCAGCCCCCGCCCGGGACAGGCTTACTACGAGCAGTACTTC. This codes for CASSPRPGQAYYEQYF.

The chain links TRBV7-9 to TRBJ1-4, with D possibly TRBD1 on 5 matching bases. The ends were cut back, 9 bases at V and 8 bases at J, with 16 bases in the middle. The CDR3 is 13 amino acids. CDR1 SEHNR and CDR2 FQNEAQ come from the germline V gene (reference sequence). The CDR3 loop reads CASQRGNREKLFF. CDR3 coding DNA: TGTGCCAGTCAGCGGGGTAACAGGGAAAAACTGTTTTTT.

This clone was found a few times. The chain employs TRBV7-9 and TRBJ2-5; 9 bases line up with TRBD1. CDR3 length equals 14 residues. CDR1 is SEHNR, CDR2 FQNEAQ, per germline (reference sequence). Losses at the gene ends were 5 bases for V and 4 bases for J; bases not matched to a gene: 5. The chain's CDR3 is CASSNRGLLETQYF. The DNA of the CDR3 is TGTGCCAGCAGCAACAGGGGGCTTTTAGAGACCCAGTACTTC. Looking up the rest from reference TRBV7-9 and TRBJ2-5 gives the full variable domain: DTGVSQNPRHKITKRGQNVTFRCDPISEHNRLYWYRQTLGQGPEFLTYFQNEAQLEKSRLLSDRFSAERPKGSFSTLEIQRTEQGDSAMYLCASSNRGLLETQYFGPGTRLLVL.

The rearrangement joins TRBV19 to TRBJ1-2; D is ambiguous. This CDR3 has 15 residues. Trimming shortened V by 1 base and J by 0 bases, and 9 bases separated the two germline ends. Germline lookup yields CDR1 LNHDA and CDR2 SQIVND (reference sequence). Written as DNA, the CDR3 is TGTGCCAGTAGTATAGGACTGAGAGCTAACTATGGCTACACCTTC. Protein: CASSIGLRANYGYTF.

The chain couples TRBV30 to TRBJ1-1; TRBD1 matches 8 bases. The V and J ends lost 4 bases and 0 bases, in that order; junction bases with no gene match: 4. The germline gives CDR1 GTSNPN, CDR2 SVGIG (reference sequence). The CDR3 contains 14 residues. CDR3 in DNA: TGTGCCTGGACCCTGACAGGGGTGAACACTGAAGCTTTCTTT. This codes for CAWTLTGVNTEAFF.

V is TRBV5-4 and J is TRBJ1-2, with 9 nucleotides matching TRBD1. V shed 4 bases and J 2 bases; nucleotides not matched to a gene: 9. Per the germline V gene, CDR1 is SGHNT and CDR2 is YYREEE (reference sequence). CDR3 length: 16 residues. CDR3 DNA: TGTGCCAGCAGCGCCCGGGACAGGGTCACCAACTATGGCTACACCTTC. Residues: CASSARDRVTNYGYTF.

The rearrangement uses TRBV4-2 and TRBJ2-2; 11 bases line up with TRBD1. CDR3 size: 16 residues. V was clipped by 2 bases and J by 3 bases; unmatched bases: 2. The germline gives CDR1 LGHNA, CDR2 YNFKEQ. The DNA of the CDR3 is TGTGCCAGCAGCCAACCGGGACAGGGGGACACCGGGGAGCTGTTTTTT. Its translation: CASSQPGQGDTGELFF.

DNA of the CDR3: TGTGCCAGCAGCTTGGGGGGGGGCGGCACAGATACGCAGTATTTT. Translation: CASSLGGGGTDTQYF. J is TRBJ2-3 and V is TRBV7-8; tentatively, D is TRBD2 (7 bases). The V and J ends lost 3 bases and 1 base respectively, with 11 bases between them. CDR3 length: 15 residues. Looked up from germline, CDR1 is SGHVS and CDR2 is FQNEAQ.

The CDR3 coding sequence is TGCGCCAGCAGCTTGCGGTGGTCGCGATGGAGCACTGAAGCTTTCTTT. This translates into CASSLRWSRWSTEAFF. The gene calls are TRBV5-1 and TRBJ1-1, with D uncertain. V was pared by 1 base and J by 4 bases, with 17 bases between. This CDR3 comprises 16 residues. Germline V lookup: CDR1 SGHRS, CDR2 YFSETQ.

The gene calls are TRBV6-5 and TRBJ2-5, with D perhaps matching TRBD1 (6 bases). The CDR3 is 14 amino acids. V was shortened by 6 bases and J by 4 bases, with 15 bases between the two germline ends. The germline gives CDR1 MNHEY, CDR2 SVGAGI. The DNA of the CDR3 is TGTGCCAGCAGCCTCAGGGGTTGGGCAGAGACCCAGTACTTC. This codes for CASSLRGWAETQYF.

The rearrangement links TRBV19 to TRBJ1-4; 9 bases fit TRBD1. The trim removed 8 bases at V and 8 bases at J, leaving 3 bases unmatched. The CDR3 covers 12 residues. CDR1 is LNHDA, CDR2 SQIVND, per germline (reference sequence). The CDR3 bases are TGTGCCAGTCGGACAGGGGTGGAAAAACTGTTTTTT. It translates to CASRTGVEKLFF.

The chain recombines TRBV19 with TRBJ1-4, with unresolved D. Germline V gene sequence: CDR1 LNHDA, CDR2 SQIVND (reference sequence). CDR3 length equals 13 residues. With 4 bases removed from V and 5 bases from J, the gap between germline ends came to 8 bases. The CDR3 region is CASSRERNEKLFF. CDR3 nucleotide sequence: TGTGCCAGTAGTAGGGAGAGGAATGAAAAACTGTTTTTT.

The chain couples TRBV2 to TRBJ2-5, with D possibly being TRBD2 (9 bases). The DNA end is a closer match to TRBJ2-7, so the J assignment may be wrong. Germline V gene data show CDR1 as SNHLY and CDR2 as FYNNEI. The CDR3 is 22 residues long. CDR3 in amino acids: CASSEALFRGQDFSGSSYEQYF. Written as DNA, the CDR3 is TGTGCCAGCAGTGAAGCCCTCTTTAGGGGACAGGACTTTAGCGGGAGTTCCTACGAGCAGTACTTC.

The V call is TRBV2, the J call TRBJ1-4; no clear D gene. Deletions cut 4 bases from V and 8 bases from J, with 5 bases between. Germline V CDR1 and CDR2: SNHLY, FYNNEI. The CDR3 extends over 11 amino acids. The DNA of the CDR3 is TGTGCCAGCAGTGTCCGGGAAAAACTGTTTTTT. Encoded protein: CASSVREKLFF.